This is a list of T cell receptor beta chains from one sample in a study of shared clonotypes between healthy human individuals. Sequencing used immunoSEQ multiplex PCR; TCRdb keeps in-frame clones, though not all of them. Here the sample spans about 680,000 clones, 90% to 95% being singletons. Sequencing was done on a sample of naive CD8+ T cells sorted from blood. The source of these receptors is a man aged 25 to 40 in good health. CDR3s include the opening cysteine and the closing phenylalanine or tryptophan. The D gene is left open where the match is weak. Clone sizes are given selectively: once, few, many, or a class where the clone is expanded.

d_gene	v_gene	abundance	j_gene	CDR3aa	CDR3nt
TRBD1	TRBV15	.	TRBJ2-1	CASAGGQGYNEQFF	TGTGCCTCGGCAGGGGGCCAGGGCTACAATGAGCAGTTCTTC
.	TRBV6-1	.	TRBJ2-7	CASRDFPEEEDEQYF	TGTGCCAGCAGGGACTTCCCAGAAGAGGAGGACGAGCAGTACTTC
TRBD1	TRBV6-6	.	TRBJ1-5	CASSQDRGSNQPQHF	TGTGCCAGCAGCCAAGACAGGGGTAGCAATCAGCCCCAGCATTTT
TRBD1	TRBV11-2	.	TRBJ2-7	CASSLGWGTGGIYEQYF	TGTGCCAGCAGCCTTGGGTGGGGGACAGGGGGCATATACGAGCAGTACTTC
TRBD2	TRBV11-2	.	TRBJ2-2	CASRLPLSSGSGELFF	TGTGCCAGCAGATTACCTCTTTCTAGCGGGAGCGGGGAGCTGTTTTTT
TRBD2	TRBV28	.	TRBJ2-7	CASSLTRSGRRSGQYF	TGTGCCAGCAGTTTGACTCGTAGCGGGAGACGCTCGGGGCAGTACTTC
TRBD1	TRBV28	.	TRBJ2-1	CANSLGTGTYNEQFF	TGTGCCAACAGTCTCGGGACAGGGACCTACAATGAGCAGTTCTTC
TRBD2	TRBV7-9	.	TRBJ2-7	CASSPLGLVEQYF	TGTGCCAGCAGCCCCTTGGGACTAGTCGAGCAGTACTTC
.	TRBV29-1	.	TRBJ2-5	CSVEDKGVTETQYF	TGCAGCGTTGAAGATAAAGGGGTGACAGAGACCCAGTACTTC
.	TRBV5-1	.	TRBJ2-2	CASSLDSKLNTGELFF	TGCGCCAGCAGCTTGGACTCCAAACTCAACACCGGGGAGCTGTTTTTT
TRBD2	TRBV2	few	TRBJ2-7	CASPFRQGPSGIPSPYEQYF	TGTGCCAGCCCTTTCCGACAGGGCCCTAGCGGGATTCCTTCGCCTTACGAGCAGTACTTC
.	TRBV19	.	TRBJ2-7	CASSPTGRPYEQYF	TGTGCCAGTAGTCCCACAGGGAGGCCCTACGAGCAGTACTTC
TRBD1	TRBV19	.	TRBJ2-2	CASGGQVSTGELFF	TGTGCCAGTGGGGGACAGGTTTCCACCGGGGAGCTGTTTTTT
.	TRBV13	.	TRBJ2-7	CASSLEGSYEQYF	TGTGCCAGCAGCTTGGAGGGATCCTACGAGCAGTACTTC
.	TRBV14	.	TRBJ2-3	CASSQALKYTQYF	TGTGCCAGCAGCCAAGCGCTCAAATATACGCAGTATTTT
.	TRBV28	medium-sized	TRBJ1-1	CASSPALPDTEAFF	TGTGCCAGCAGCCCTGCACTTCCTGACACTGAAGCTTTCTTT
.	TRBV7-9	.	TRBJ2-1	CASSLGGSSSYNEQFF	TGTGCCAGCAGCTTAGGGGGGTCTAGCTCCTACAATGAGCAGTTCTTC
TRBD1	TRBV5-1	.	TRBJ2-7	CASSFGAGQGNEQYF	TGCGCCAGCAGCTTTGGGGCCGGACAGGGGAACGAGCAGTACTTC
TRBD2	TRBV6-4	.	TRBJ2-3	CASSLTSGPDTQYF	TGTGCCAGCAGCCTGACTAGCGGGCCAGATACGCAGTATTTT
.	TRBV2	.	TRBJ2-1	CASVYNEQFF	TGTGCCAGCGTGTACAATGAGCAGTTCTTC
.	TRBV29-1	.	TRBJ1-1	CSSLEEGHEAFF	TGCAGCTCCCTCGAGGAGGGTCATGAAGCTTTCTTT
TRBD2	TRBV9	.	TRBJ2-7	CASSLGGRAYEQYF	TGTGCCAGCAGCCTGGGAGGGCGGGCCTACGAGCAGTACTTC
TRBD1	TRBV19	.	TRBJ1-5	CASSTGTASNQPQHF	TGTGCCAGTAGTACCGGGACAGCAAGCAATCAGCCCCAGCATTTT
.	TRBV5-1	.	TRBJ2-1	CASSLGNQLGNEQFF	TGCGCCAGCAGCTTGGGTAACCAACTAGGGAATGAGCAGTTCTTC
.	TRBV9	.	TRBJ2-2	CASSGGQPGELFF	TGTGCCAGCAGCGGTGGACAGCCCGGGGAGCTGTTTTTT
.	TRBV2	.	TRBJ2-7	CASSEMTDQYF	TGTGCCAGCAGTGAGATGACAGACCAGTACTTC
TRBD2	TRBV7-6	.	TRBJ2-1	CASSFPSQQATSGSSNEQFF	TGTGCCAGCAGCTTCCCGTCCCAACAGGCGACTAGCGGGAGTTCGAATGAGCAGTTCTTC
.	TRBV12-5	.	TRBJ2-2	CASGSDLSGELFF	TGTGCTAGTGGTTCGGACTTGTCCGGGGAGCTGTTTTTT
.	TRBV4-1	.	TRBJ2-7	CASSQGVSRYEQYF	TGCGCCAGCAGCCAAGGTGTGAGTCGCTACGAGCAGTACTTC
TRBD1	TRBV27	.	TRBJ2-6	CASSLFFSSGQGDTGANVLTF	TGTGCCAGCAGTTTATTCTTTTCCTCAGGACAGGGGGACACTGGGGCCAACGTCCTGACTTTC